This T cell receptor (beta chain) derives from a study of blood T cell repertoires in COVID-19 (TCRdb year 2020). Describing the broader study: The collaborator samples originated in the United States, Italy and Spain and spanned the acute and convalescent phases of COVID-19. Sample metadata almost always included a de-identified subject ID, COVID-19 status, age in years and sex. Where available, HLA class I and class II types were taken from metadata supplied by the sample provider and were not determined by assay-based typing. The dataset comprised deeply sampled blood TCRbeta repertoires from subjects exposed to, actively infected with, or recovered from COVID-19. Samples were obtained from the ongoing ImmuneRACE study (first 160 participants) and from over 1,000 subjects provided by 6 global collaborators. The repertoires were released in a freely available public database meant as a resource for research on the immune response to SARS-CoV-2. The material from the prospective study consisted of cDNA or gDNA derived from T cells, B-cell-depleted T cells, or PBMCs.

The immunoSEQ Assay, a bias-controlled multiplex PCR, was used to amplify TCRbeta CDR3 regions from genomic DNA. In the original analysis: The number of nucleated cells in each sample was estimated from the amplification of reference gene primers within the assay. To quantify the absolute abundance of each unique TCRbeta CDR3 rearrangement, sequence reads were collapsed and filtered. Productive Simpson clonality was computed per sample as the square root of Simpson's diversity index over productive rearrangements. TCRdb re-hosts the immuneACCESS table, in-frame sequences only. Its copies lack some clones; in the studies checked, an unresolved V gene accounts for under half of them, and the cause for the rest is not known. V and J calls and clone size are those listed in that table; D and trimming were worked out from the DNA. The sample table contains about 330,000 clones; only one count was recorded for approximately 89% of them. The ten top clones hold 5% of the sample.

The paper as a whole reports these results and caveats: The amount of clinical and demographic metadata varied by source and participant and was provided uncurated.

Enrolling through a virtual design, the prospective study's participants ranged in age from about 18 to 89 years and lived across roughly 23 United States geographic areas. To assign participants to cohorts, the prospective study relied on clinical history that participants themselves reported in a screening survey and a study questionnaire. Recovered participants in ImmuneRACE Cohort 3 were defined as having two consecutive negative NP/OP PCR tests, clearance from a healthcare professional, or resolution of symptoms. Mobile phlebotomists in the prospective study collected whole blood, serum and a nasopharyngeal or oropharyngeal swab from every participant. Prospective study participants could optionally give additional blood draws and questionnaires over an approximately two-month period. Before DNA extraction, blood samples from the prospective study were shipped at room temperature or frozen.

The CDR3 starts with the cysteine, ends with the phenylalanine, and has 16 residues. Only the CDR3 DNA stays, 48 bases, in frame from base 1. CDR1 is given as SGDLS and CDR2 as YYNGEE, both from the germline V gene. The germline V end is reduced by 4 bases and the J end by 4 bases; junction bases left unmatched: 8. As concerns this clone: Its antigen target is currently unknown. No much larger clone is present one base from it, and per-base qualities are unavailable.

The sequenced sample was PBMCs or T cells enriched from blood (not recorded which). The chain couples TRBV9 to TRBJ2-1; 10 central bases correspond to TRBD2. The receptor comes from a man aged 25 to 45 who had recovered from COVID-19. The DNA reads as follows: TGTGCCAGCAGCCCCGTGGGAGCGGGGGGGTACAATGAGCAGTTCTTC. This encodes CASSPVGAGGYNEQFF.